This TCR beta chain was sequenced in a study of regulatory T cells in long-lasting Graves disease. MiXCR was run by TCRdb on the reads, yielding one entry per CDR3 protein. The data hold roughly 660 distinct CDR3 sequences, with approximately 90% observed a single time. Scientists built the TCR library using RNA that was extracted from PBMCs. The CDR3 covers 16 residues. Looked up from germline, CDR1 is DFQATT and CDR2 is SNEGSKA (reference sequence). Trimming shortened V by 0 bases and J by 0 bases, and 12 bases separated the two germline ends. Points from the study as a whole: Patients whose Graves' disease persisted exhibited lower TCR diversity than those newly diagnosed. Favored gene segments in persistent disease were TRBV28, TRBJ1-2 and TRBJ2-5. Study was limited to peripheral blood, excluding thyroid tissue. Among the persistent patients, 2,500 to 3,000 public clonotypes were shared, more than the 966 shared among new patients.

For this clonotype: Its specificity is unknown.

The chain has TRBV20-1 and TRBJ1-3; no clear D gene. The receptor's source is a young woman with Graves disease. This specimen consisted of peripheral blood mononuclear cells (PBMCs), obtained with antithyroid drug treatment, in newly diagnosed or persistent Graves disease (not recorded which). CDR3 amino acids: CSARDTLLSSGNTIYF. Written as DNA, the CDR3 is TGCAGTGCTAGAGATACCCTTTTGAGCTCTGGAAACACCATATATTTT.